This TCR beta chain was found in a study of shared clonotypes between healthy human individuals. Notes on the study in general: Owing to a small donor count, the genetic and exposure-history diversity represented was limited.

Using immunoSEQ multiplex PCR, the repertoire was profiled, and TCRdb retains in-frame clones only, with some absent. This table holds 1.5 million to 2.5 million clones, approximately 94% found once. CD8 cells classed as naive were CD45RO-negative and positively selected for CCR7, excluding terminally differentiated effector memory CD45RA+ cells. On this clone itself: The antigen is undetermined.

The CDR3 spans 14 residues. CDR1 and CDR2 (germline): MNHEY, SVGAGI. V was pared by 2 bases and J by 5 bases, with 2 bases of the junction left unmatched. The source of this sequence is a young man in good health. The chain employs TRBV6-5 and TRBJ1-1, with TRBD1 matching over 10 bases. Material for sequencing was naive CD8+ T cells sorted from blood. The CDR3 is CASSYGQGETEAFF. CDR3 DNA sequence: TGTGCCAGCAGTTACGGACAGGGGGAGACTGAAGCTTTCTTT.